This section outlines one T cell receptor (beta chain) sequence together with its context. Its antigen remains unknown. This sample is part of a study of T cells in localized non-small cell lung cancer. In germline, CDR1 is SNHLY, CDR2 FYNNEI. V was clipped by 0 bases and J by 5 bases, with 17 bases between them. This CDR3 contains 17 residues. Using immunoSEQ multiplex PCR, the repertoire was profiled, and TCRdb retains in-frame clones only, with some absent. The sample has 18,000 or so clones, about 83% seen once. General study points: Elevated blood T cell density was associated with longer overall survival.

This specimen was peripheral blood, taken before any cancer treatment. V usage is TRBV2 and J usage is TRBJ1-5; D might be TRBD1 (6 bases). The sequence was obtained from an older female donor with stage I lung adenocarcinoma. Here the CDR3 DNA reads TGTGCCAGCAGTGAAGCACCGGGGGGCGGGAGTTATCAGCCCCAGCATTTT. Protein sequence: CASSEAPGGGSYQPQHF.